This TCR beta chain was sequenced during a study of blood T cells in healthy people across ages. The use of a sample-barcoded 5' primer and a J-beta primer mix characterized a second PCR of roughly 7 to 11 cycles. Using its own MiXCR run on the 5' RACE reads, TCRdb lists one record per CDR3 protein. This repertoire shows about a million distinct CDR3 sequences, 51% found once; its top ten account for about 20%. With V trimmed by 5 bases and J by 3 bases, 13 bases remained unmatched. The CDR3 contains 16 residues. CDR1 and CDR2 (germline): MDHEN, SYDVKM. General observations from the study: No one knew whether donors had CMV, which possibly confounded expanded clonotype changes. Versus aged donors, long-lived donors had higher diversity and more naive CD4+ cells.

This clonotype was recorded at least ten times. Its antigen is currently unknown. Sequencing input: blood. The chain uses TRBV28 and TRBJ2-7, with TRBD2 matching over 7 bases. The clonotype was recovered from a woman aged 55-70 years in good health. The CDR3 region has the DNA TGTGCCAGCAGTGGATCGGCTAGCGGTAAAGACTACGAGCAGTACTTC. This codes for CASSGSASGKDYEQYF.